Given below is one T cell receptor beta chain in context. Its target antigen remains unknown. Base qualities are not at hand, and no much larger clone is one base apart. Every donor in the study was a healthy Caucasian. Using Miltenyi CD45RO+ enrichment and human naive T-cell isolation kits, memory (CD45RO+) and naive T cells were isolated from PBMC. The sample originates from a study of identical twins (dated by TCRdb to the mid-2010s). Regarding the complete study: To test whether fetal clonotypes persist, this study deep-sequenced TCR alpha and beta repertoires from monozygotic twins, from unrelated adults of various ages, and from cord blood. Replicate twin experiments were performed at different times using different library preparation protocols to rule out contamination. Results and caveats for the whole study, not just this receptor: Conclusions relied on cross-sectional statistical analysis, since the same donors could not be followed over many years. Compared with coincidental sharing between unrelated individuals, out-of-frame TCR alpha sequences shared between twins had an excess of sequences with low generation probability. Invariant T cells such as MAIT and iNKT could partly confound zero-insertion analyses, though diverse VJ usage argued against this for most clonotypes. Fewer insertions were carried by abundant cord blood beta clonotypes; a weaker similar trend was observed in young adult naive repertoires, while no such trend was observed in memory repertoires. Recombination models systematically underestimated out-of-frame TCR alpha sharing in monozygotic twins but agreed with sharing between unrelated individuals. The excess sharing between twins in beta out-of-frame sequences was weaker because fewer shared sequences reduced the signal-to-noise ratio.

CDR1 and CDR2 are drawn from the germline V gene (reference sequence): SGHAT, FQDESV. V is pared back by 2 bases and J by 0 bases, with 14 bases lying between the germline termini. Including cysteine and phenylalanine, the CDR3 has 18 amino acids. Only the CDR3 DNA is retained, 54 bases long and in frame from the first base. Library creation used 5' RACE. The run used an Illumina HiSeq 2000. A universal primer binding site was added through template switching, and the final cDNA carried a unique molecular identifier so that TCR cDNA molecules could be counted accurately. First-strand cDNA for TCR alpha and beta chains was synthesized from specific primers in the conserved constant-segment region. Each cDNA library was double barcoded, with a SMART-Mk sample barcode plus Illumina barcodes, to control for contamination. Two successive PCR steps introduced TruSeq adapter sequences along with Illumina sample barcodes. TCR alpha and beta cDNA libraries were sequenced on the Illumina HiSeq platform with custom primers. As for how the authors treated the data: MiGEC processed the raw reads to extract unique molecular identifiers, while MiXCR was used to determine the CDR3 positions. For each individual, recombination models were inferred using an EM algorithm with the repgenHMM and IGoR tools. The tcR package in R was used for shared clonotype analysis, with sharing normalized by the product of cloneset sizes. To study raw recombination without the effects of thymic and clonal selection, out-of-frame nonproductive sequences were analyzed. Through fastp at Q25 and MiXCR, TCRdb rebuilt clones from the public reads, retaining in-frame beta chains. A single entry per CDR3 protein holds the most common genes and DNA from its merged rows. The V and J calls follow TCRdb's processing rather than the paper's. The sample table shows roughly 250,000 distinct CDR3 sequences, and about an eighth are seen once. The top ten clonotypes cover approximately 10% of the sample.

The rearranged chain carries TRBV11-1 and TRBJ2-6, with the D gene uncertain. Material: memory (CD45RO+) T cells sorted from blood. Reading the label with the study, this specimen's cell subset or site is: CD45RO+ enriched T cells. This receptor was identified in a woman younger than 30 in good health. CDR3 reads: CASSLPPGRRSGANVLTF. The DNA reads TGTGCCAGCAGCTTACCACCCGGACGGCGCTCTGGGGCCAACGTCCTGACTTTC.